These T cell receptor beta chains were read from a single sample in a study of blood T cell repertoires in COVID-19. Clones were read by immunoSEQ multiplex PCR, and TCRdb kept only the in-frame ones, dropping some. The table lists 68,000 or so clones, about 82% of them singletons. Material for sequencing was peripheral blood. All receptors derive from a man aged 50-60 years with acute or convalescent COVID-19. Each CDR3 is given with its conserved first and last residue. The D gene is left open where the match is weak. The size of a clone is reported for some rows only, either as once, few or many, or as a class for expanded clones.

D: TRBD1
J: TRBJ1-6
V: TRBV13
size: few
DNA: TGTGCCAGCAGCCCGTCGGGGACAGGGGGCTCTAATTCACCCCTCCACTTT
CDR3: CASSPSGTGGSNSPLHF

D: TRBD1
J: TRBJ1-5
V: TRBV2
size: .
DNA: TGTGCCAGCAGGGGGACAGGGGGGAATCAGCCCCAGCATTTT
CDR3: CASRGTGGNQPQHF

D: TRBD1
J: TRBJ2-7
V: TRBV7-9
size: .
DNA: TGTGCCAGCAGCGACGGTAGGGGGCAGCACGAGCAGTACTTC
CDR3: CASSDGRGQHEQYF

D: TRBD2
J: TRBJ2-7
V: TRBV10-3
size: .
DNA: TGTGCCAGTAGCGGGAGTAGCGGTGTCTACGAGCAGTACTTC
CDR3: CASSGSSGVYEQYF

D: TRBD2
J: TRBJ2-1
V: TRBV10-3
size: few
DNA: TGTGCCATCAGTGAGCGTAGCGGGAAGGGAAGAAATGAGCAGTTCTTC
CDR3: CAISERSGKGRNEQFF

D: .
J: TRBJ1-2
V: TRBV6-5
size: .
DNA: TGCGCCGCAAGCCCTTTAATTAACTATGGCTACACCTTC
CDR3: CAASPLINYGYTF

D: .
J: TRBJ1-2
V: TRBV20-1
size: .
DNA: TGCAGTGCTAGACAGGGCGACGGCTACACCTTC
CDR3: CSARQGDGYTF

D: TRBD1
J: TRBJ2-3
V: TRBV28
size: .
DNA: TGTGCCAGCAGCAACCGGGACAGCGGCACAGATACGCAGTATTTT
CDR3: CASSNRDSGTDTQYF

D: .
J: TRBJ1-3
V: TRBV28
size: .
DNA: TGTGCCAGCAGTCAAGCGGGACGGTACTCTGGAAACACCATATATTTT
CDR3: CASSQAGRYSGNTIYF

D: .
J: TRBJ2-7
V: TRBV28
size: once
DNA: TGTGCCAGCAGTTTATCCCGGGAGAATGCCCTCTACGAGCAGTACTTC
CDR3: CASSLSRENALYEQYF

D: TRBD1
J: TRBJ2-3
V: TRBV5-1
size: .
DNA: TGCGCCAGCGCGGACAGGGGGGAAGATACGCAGTATTTT
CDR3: CASADRGEDTQYF

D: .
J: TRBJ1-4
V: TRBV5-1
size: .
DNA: TGCGCCAGCAGCTTGAATCCGGGAGATGCAACTAATGAAAAACTGTTTTTT
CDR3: CASSLNPGDATNEKLFF

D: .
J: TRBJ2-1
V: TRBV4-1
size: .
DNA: TGCGCCAGCAGCCACCTCCCGGACAGACTAACGTTGGATGAGCAGTTCTTC
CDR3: CASSHLPDRLTLDEQFF

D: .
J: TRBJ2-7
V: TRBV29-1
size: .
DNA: TGCAGCGTTGAAGATCTTGGGGGCGGCTCCTACGAGCAGTACTTC
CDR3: CSVEDLGGGSYEQYF

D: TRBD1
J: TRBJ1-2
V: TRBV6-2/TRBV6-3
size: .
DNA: TGTGCCAGCAGTTACCGGGACAGGATTCTCTATGGCTACACCTTC
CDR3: CASSYRDRILYGYTF

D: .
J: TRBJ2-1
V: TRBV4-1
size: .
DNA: TGCGCCAGCAGCCAAGATAGGGTTTTCGTCGGACGCGGGATTTTCTCCTACAATGAGCAGTTCTTC
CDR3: CASSQDRVFVGRGIFSYNEQFF

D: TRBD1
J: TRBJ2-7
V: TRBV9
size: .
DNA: TGTGCCAGCAGCGTGGACAGGGGAGGCTACGAGCAGTACTTC
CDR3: CASSVDRGGYEQYF

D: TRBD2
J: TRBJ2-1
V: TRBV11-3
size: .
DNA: TGTGCCAGCAGCTTAAAAGGTGGACTAGCTATTGGGGACAATGAGCAGTTCTTC
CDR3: CASSLKGGLAIGDNEQFF

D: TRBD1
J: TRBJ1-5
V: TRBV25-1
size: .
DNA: TGTGCCAGCAGTGATAACAGGGGCGCGTATCAGCCCCAGCATTTT
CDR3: CASSDNRGAYQPQHF

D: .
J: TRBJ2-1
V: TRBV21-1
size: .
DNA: TGTGCCAGCAGCGAACGGAGTCGAGGGAAAGCGTACAATGAGCAGTTCTTC
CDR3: CASSERSRGKAYNEQFF

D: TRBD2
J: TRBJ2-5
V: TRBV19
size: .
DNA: TGTGCCAGTAGTATCGGGACTAGCGGGGGAATAGAGACCCAGTACTTC
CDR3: CASSIGTSGGIETQYF

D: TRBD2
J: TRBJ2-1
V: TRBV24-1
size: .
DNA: TGTGCCACCAGTGATTTGCCCCTACGCGGGAGCTCCTACAATGAGCAGTTCTTC
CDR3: CATSDLPLRGSSYNEQFF

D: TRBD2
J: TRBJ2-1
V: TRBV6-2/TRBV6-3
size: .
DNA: TGTGCCAGCAGTGCCTCGACAAAAACTAGCGGCCCCTCCTACAATGAGCAGTTCTTC
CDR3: CASSASTKTSGPSYNEQFF

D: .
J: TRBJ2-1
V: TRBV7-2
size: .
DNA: TGTGCCAGCAGCTTAGAGGGTGGGAGTGGCCACAATGAGCAGTTCTTC
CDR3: CASSLEGGSGHNEQFF

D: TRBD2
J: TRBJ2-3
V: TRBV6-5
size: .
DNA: TGTGCCACACCTGCGGAACTAGCGGCCACAGATACGCAGTATTTT
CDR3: CATPAELAATDTQYF

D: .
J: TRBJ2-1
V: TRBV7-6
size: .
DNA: TGTGCCAGCAGCCCTAACCCCTCAGGACGGGATTACAATGAGCAGTTCTTC
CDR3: CASSPNPSGRDYNEQFF

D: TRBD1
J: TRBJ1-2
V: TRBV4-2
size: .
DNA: TGTGCCAGCAGCCAAGGAGGGGGCGGTGGCTACACCTTC
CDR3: CASSQGGGGGYTF

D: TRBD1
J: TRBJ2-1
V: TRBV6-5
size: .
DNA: TGTGCCAGCATCCAACTGGGACAGGGTGGCAATGAGCAGTTCTTC
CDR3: CASIQLGQGGNEQFF

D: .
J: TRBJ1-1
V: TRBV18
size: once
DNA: TGTGCCAGCTCACCATACCAGGGGAACACTGAAGCTTTCTTT
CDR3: CASSPYQGNTEAFF